The following is a T cell receptor beta chain sequence with its context. This sample stems from a study of siplizumab effects on memory and regulatory T cells. This table comes from immunoSEQ multiplex PCR, and its TCRdb copy is limited to in-frame clones, with some not included. This sample has some 97,000 clones, with 75% to 95% found just once. The length of the CDR3 is 14 residues. CDR1 MGHRA and CDR2 YSYEKL come from the germline V gene. The germline V and J ends were trimmed by 4 bases and 5 bases, with 15 bases remaining between them. The sample comprised CD4+ T cells sorted from blood. This sequence joins TRBV4-1 and TRBJ2-7, with D perhaps TRBD1 or TRBD2 (5 bases each). The sequence was collected from a human donor in good health. CDR3 residues: CASSPGQPLNEQYF. The CDR3 DNA sequence: TGCGCCAGCAGCCCGGGGCAGCCCTTAAACGAGCAGTACTTC.